This T cell receptor (beta chain) is from a study of control samples from healthy donors and cancer patients. Sequenced by immunoSEQ multiplex PCR; TCRdb stores in-frame clones only, minus some. The table has under 450,000 clones, 75% to 95% seen once. Trimming pared 2 bases from V and 2 bases from J, leaving 16 bases between. The germline gives CDR1 SGHTA, CDR2 FQGNSA. The CDR3 consists of 17 residues. This rearrangement joins TRBV7-2 to TRBJ2-1; D is ambiguous. The sequenced sample was PBMCs. This TCR came from a middle-aged man with head and neck cancer. The CDR3 region is CASSLRSAQDPYNEQFF. The CDR3 DNA is TGTGCCAGCAGCTTAAGGAGCGCTCAGGACCCCTACAATGAGCAGTTCTTC.